This section outlines one TCR beta chain sequence together with its context. The authors' processing: Reference gene primer amplification in the assay estimated nucleated cell counts. Method: immunoSEQ multiplex PCR; TCRdb's copy keeps in-frame clones and lacks some. Clone size and V and J calls were adopted from that table, with D and trimming inferred from the DNA. The sample contains approximately 120,000 clones, just over 75% of which appear only once. The source of the sample is a study of blood T cell repertoires in COVID-19. This CDR3 has 15 amino acids. V trimming: 3 bases; J trimming: 0 bases; junction bases outside the gene matches: 2. Germline V gives CDR1 SGHRS, CDR2 YFSETQ.

Source material: peripheral blood. V and J are TRBV5-1 and TRBJ2-3; TRBD1 aligns across 9 bases. The TCR originated in a human donor in a cohort sampled during active COVID-19. The CDR3 DNA reads TGCGCCAGCAGCTACAGGGGGCGAAGCACAGATACGCAGTATTTT. Its translation: CASSYRGRSTDTQYF.